This TCR beta chain stems from a study of cytomegalovirus exposure and HLA in healthy donors. Both 60 Vbeta primers and 13 Jbeta primers went into the PCR. TCRdb's table, derived via immunoSEQ multiplex PCR, lists solely in-frame clones and lacks some. Of about 200,000 clones listed, 75% to 85% are singletons. The TCR was taken from a girl under 18 in good health and CMV-seropositive. Sequenced: PBMCs.

The CDR3 DNA follows: TGCGCCAGCAGCCAAGAAACCGAGATCCAAGAGACCCAGTACTTC. Amino acid sequence: CASSQETEIQETQYF. The chain combines TRBV4-1 with TRBJ2-5; D is ambiguous. This CDR3 has 15 amino acids. Germline CDR1 is MGHRA and CDR2 is YSYEKL. Trimming pared 0 bases from V and 1 base from J, leaving 9 bases between.